A single sample is the source of the 3 T cell receptor beta chains below, sequenced in a study of cytomegalovirus exposure and HLA in healthy donors (dated by TCRdb to the late 2010s). The library was made by the immunoSEQ multiplex PCR assay. For the multiplex PCR, a mixture combining 60 forward primers for TCR Vbeta segments and 13 reverse primers for TCR Jbeta segments was used. The table comes from immuneACCESS by way of TCRdb, which keeps in-frame sequences with V and J called. Part of the clones is missing from these tables; in studies checked, under half for an unresolved V gene and the rest for unknown reasons. Here the sample has about 180,000 clones; roughly 80% occur a single time. 5.7% of the sample is in the top ten clones. The specimen sequenced was PBMCs. These receptors all stem from a man in his forties in good health and CMV-seronegative.

DNA for the CDR3: TGTGCCAGCAGCTTGGCCGGGCAGGGCTCCTACGAGCAGTACTTC. Protein: CASSLAGQGSYEQYF. This chain connects TRBV5-6 to TRBJ2-5; a possible D gene is TRBD1 (5 bases). The J call may be in error: the DNA end matches TRBJ2-7 better. The CDR3 is 15 residues long. Germline values: CDR1 SGHDT, CDR2 YYEEEE.

This clone has a handful of counts. The chain carries TRBV5-5 and TRBJ1-1; the D gene is possibly TRBD1 (6 bases). The CDR3 has 13 amino acids. Germline V lookup: CDR1 SGHKS, CDR2 YYEKEE (reference sequence). V was pared by 1 base and J by 4 bases, with 8 bases between. CDR3 sequence reads: CASSLNRATEAFF. CDR3 in DNA: TGTGCCAGCAGCTTGAACAGGGCCACTGAAGCTTTCTTT.

The chain is built from TRBV7-6 and TRBJ2-1, with 16 bases identical to TRBD2. CDR3 size: 20 residues. Per the germline V gene, CDR1 is SGHVS and CDR2 is FNYEAQ. V was clipped by 1 base and J by 2 bases; unmatched bases: 8. The chain's CDR3 is CASSLVPGLAGGRTYNEQFF. CDR3 bases: TGTGCCAGCAGCTTAGTCCCGGGACTAGCGGGGGGGCGGACCTACAATGAGCAGTTCTTC.